This T cell receptor (beta chain) was retrieved from a study of esophageal squamous cell carcinoma under preoperative chemotherapy. Study in general: TCR repertoires were profiled from both peripheral blood T cells and tumor-infiltrating lymphocytes.

Time point noted: after preoperative PTX-NDP chemotherapy. Before surgery, patients were given preoperative paclitaxel-nedaplatin chemotherapy. This clonotype was seen a few times. TCRdb itself ran the PCR reads through MiXCR, one entry per CDR3 protein. The data contain around 34,000 distinct CDR3 sequences, around half of them singletons. The CDR3 is 14 amino acids. Germline V lookup: CDR1 SGHTA, CDR2 FQGNSA. V dropped 5 bases and J dropped 0 bases, with 11 bases sitting between them. V usage is TRBV7-2 and J usage is TRBJ2-7; TRBD2 might be the D (5 bases). The TCR sequence derives from a human donor with esophageal squamous cell carcinoma. The donor label of this sample is uncertain. Collection of the sample occurred from a patient given preoperative chemotherapy. CDR3 bases: TGTGCCAGCAGCGCCGGACTCCTCTCCTACGAGCAGTACTTC. This translates into CASSAGLLSYEQYF. Combining the CDR3 with reference TRBV7-2 and TRBJ2-7 gives the whole variable domain GAGVSQSPSNKVTEKGKDVELRCDPISGHTALYWYRQSLGQGLEFLIYFQGNSAPDKSGLPSDRFSAERTGGSVSTLTIQRTQQEDSAVYLCASSAGLLSYEQYFGPGTRLTVT.